The 27 T cell receptor beta chains presented below share a single source sample, sequenced in a study of regulatory T cells in long-lasting Graves disease. The authors built TCR beta libraries using iRepertoire HTBI primers and Arm-PCR of CDR3 regions. MiXCR was run by TCRdb on the multiplex PCR reads, yielding one entry per CDR3 protein. Here the sample spans approximately 300,000 distinct CDR3 sequences, approximately 20% being singletons. As to time point: newly diagnosed GD, antithyroid drugs for less than 3 months. From RNA extracted from PBMCs, the TCR library was made. This specimen consisted of peripheral blood mononuclear cells (PBMCs), obtained at new diagnosis, from a patient treated with antithyroid drugs. These receptors were collected from a female donor with Graves disease.

The rearrangement uses TRBV3-1 and TRBJ2-7; 7 bases fit TRBD2. The CDR3 consists of 13 residues. The germline CDR1 and CDR2 sequences are LGHDT and YNNKEL (reference sequence). J gave up 6 bases and V 5 bases, and 7 bases lay outside the gene matches. The CDR3 region is CASSGSRGGEQYF. The CDR3 DNA reads as TGTGCCAGCAGCGGAAGTCGCGGGGGCGAGCAGTACTTC.

The sample holds many counts of this clonotype. The CDR3: CASSRGTYGYTF. The CDR3 nucleotides are TGTGCCAGCAGTCGGGGGACCTATGGCTACACCTTC. V and J are TRBV28 and TRBJ1-2, with a tentative D call TRBD1 (5 bases). V gave up 5 bases and J gave up 4 bases, with 8 bases separating them. Looked up from germline, CDR1 is MDHEN and CDR2 is SYDVKM. This CDR3 spans 12 amino acids.

J is TRBJ2-1 and V is TRBV5-8; 11 nucleotides match TRBD2. V trimming: 3 bases; J trimming: 7 bases; junction bases outside the gene matches: 6. From germline, CDR1 is SGHTS and CDR2 YDEGEE. This CDR3 contains 15 residues. The CDR3 bases are TGTGCCAGCAGCTCGGGACTAGCGGCGGGTAATGAGCAGTTCTTC. Protein sequence: CASSSGLAAGNEQFF.

This clonotype was detected only once. V usage is TRBV7-2 and J usage is TRBJ2-1; D is perhaps TRBD2 (6 bases). The V gene's germline CDR1 is SGHTA and CDR2 FQGNSA. This CDR3 contains 15 residues. The ends were cut back, 3 bases at V and 4 bases at J, with 13 bases in the middle. CDR3 sequence (DNA): TGTGCCAGCAGCTTTTCCCCCCGGGAGTACAATGAGCAGTTCTTC. Its protein is CASSFSPREYNEQFF.

This clonotype came up many times. This chain uses TRBV6-1 with TRBJ2-1, with 8 positions matching TRBD2. V trimming: 4 bases; J trimming: 12 bases; junction bases outside the gene matches: 5. CDR1 is MNHNS and CDR2 is SASEGT in the germline V gene. The length of the CDR3 is 12 residues. This chain's CDR3 is CASSVWREVQFF. CDR3 coding DNA: TGTGCCAGCAGTGTGTGGCGGGAGGTGCAGTTCTTC.

This clonotype was found many times. The rearrangement joins TRBV28 to TRBJ1-4; no firm D call. This CDR3 has 12 residues. V dropped 7 bases and J dropped 7 bases, with 10 bases sitting between them. The V gene's germline CDR1 is MDHEN and CDR2 SYDVKM. The CDR3 protein is CASTDTLEKLFF. Here the CDR3 DNA reads TGTGCCAGCACCGATACACTTGAAAAACTGTTTTTT.

This clonotype occurred many times. V and J are TRBV7-8 and TRBJ1-6; tentatively, D is TRBD1 (6 bases). The germline CDR1 and CDR2 sequences are SGHVS and FQNEAQ. The CDR3 is 15 residues long. V dropped 7 bases and J dropped 9 bases, with 19 bases sitting between them. The CDR3 loop reads CASTTVDSLFSPLHF. CDR3 in DNA: TGTGCCAGCACCACGGTGGACAGCCTTTTTTCACCCCTCCACTTT.

This clonotype was picked up a small number of times. The chain uses TRBV9 and TRBJ2-6; D is unresolved. The CDR3 contains 17 residues. V gave up 3 bases and J gave up 0 bases, with 13 bases separating them. CDR1 and CDR2 (germline): SGDLS, YYNGEE. The CDR3: CASSGAGSFSGANVLTF. The CDR3 DNA follows: TGTGCCAGCAGCGGTGCAGGATCATTCTCTGGGGCCAACGTCCTGACTTTC. Complete variable domain (other parts from reference TRBV9 and TRBJ2-6): DSGVTQTPKHLITATGQRVTLRCSPRSGDLSVYWYQQSLDQGLQFLIQYYNGEERAKGNILERFSAQQFPDLHSELNLSSLELGDSALYFCASSGAGSFSGANVLTFGAGSRLTVL.

Many counts were recorded for this clonotype. The chain is built from TRBV20-1 and TRBJ1-5; D gene unclear. Germline-derived CDR1 and CDR2 are DFQATT and SNEGSKA (reference sequence). The CDR3 has 13 amino acids. Trimming cost V 5 bases and J 4 bases, with 12 bases left between them. In nucleotides, the CDR3 is TGCAGTGCTCAAGAACGGTCTAATCAGCCCCAGCATTTT. This codes for CSAQERSNQPQHF.

This clonotype was counted a few times. The chain recombines TRBV27 with TRBJ2-3; D is ambiguous. This CDR3 is built from 14 residues. Per the germline V gene, CDR1 is MNHEY and CDR2 is SMNVEV (reference sequence). Trimming shortened V by 8 bases and J by 2 bases, and 14 bases separated the two germline ends. CDR3 region: CASAIEPYTDTQYF. CDR3 in DNA: TGTGCCAGCGCAATAGAACCGTACACAGATACGCAGTATTTT.

This clonotype was counted many times. The V and J genes are TRBV19 and TRBJ1-5, with D perhaps TRBD1 (6 bases). The CDR3 spans 20 residues. Germline lookup yields CDR1 LNHDA and CDR2 SQIVND (reference sequence). Trimming pared 6 bases from V and 0 bases from J, leaving 27 bases between. Written as DNA, the CDR3 is TGTGCCAGTAGCAAATTACCGGGACACCCCTTTATAGATAGCAATCAGCCCCAGCATTTT. Translating it yields CASSKLPGHPFIDSNQPQHF.

This clonotype showed up many times. In DNA, the CDR3 is TGCGCCAGCAGCTACAAGGGGCCCACCTACGAGCAGTACTTC. This codes for CASSYKGPTYEQYF. The chain employs TRBV5-1 and TRBJ2-7; tentative D call: TRBD1 (5 bases). V gave up 3 bases and J gave up 2 bases, with 12 bases separating them. CDR3 length: 14 amino acids. The germline V gene encodes CDR1 SGHRS and CDR2 YFSETQ.

The chain carries TRBV14 and TRBJ2-7, with TRBD2 matching over 16 bases. Germline CDR1 reads SGHDN; CDR2 reads FVKESK. The ends lost 1 base at V and 7 bases at J; junction bases unmatched: 13. This CDR3 region has 19 residues. The DNA of the CDR3 is TGTGCCAGCAGCCAAGTTCTGGGACTAGCGGGAGGGCGGTACAATGAGCAGTACTTC. This codes for CASSQVLGLAGGRYNEQYF.

Turning to this clonotype: A much more abundant neighbour one base away suggests this may be a read error. No conserved phenylalanine or tryptophan ends this CDR3, so it is likely a read error. The V call is TRBV6-2 or TRBV6-3, the J call TRBJ2-1, with 11 bases lining up with TRBD2. Trimming took 5 bases from V and 3 from J; bases not matched to a gene: 3. The CDR3 extends over 15 amino acids. The germline gives CDR1 MNHEY, CDR2 SVGEGT. CDR3 protein: CASSETSGSYNEQFS. The DNA for the CDR3 is TGTGCCAGCAGTGAAACTAGCGGGAGCTACAATGAGCAGTTCTCC.

The rearrangement links TRBV19 to TRBJ1-1; 10 bases line up with TRBD1. The ends lost 5 bases at V and 5 bases at J; junction bases unmatched: 2. The germline CDR1 and CDR2 sequences are LNHDA and SQIVND (reference sequence). The CDR3 has 13 residues. CDR3 sequence: CASSDRGLTEAFF. CDR3 nucleotides: TGTGCCAGTAGTGACAGGGGGCTTACTGAAGCTTTCTTT.

This clonotype was seen more than once but under ten times. The rearrangement joins TRBV20-1 to TRBJ1-3; maybe TRBD1 (6 bases). V gave up 6 bases and J gave up 0 bases, with 21 bases separating them. The CDR3 sequence is 17 residues long. Germline CDR1 reads DFQATT; CDR2 reads SNEGSKA (reference sequence). CDR3 coding DNA: TGCAGTGCGGGGGCGCCGGGTTGGGGGCTCTCTGGAAACACCATATATTTT. Protein: CSAGAPGWGLSGNTIYF.

In its sample, this clonotype was seen many times. The rearrangement uses TRBV19 and TRBJ1-2; weak D call: TRBD1 (6 bases). This CDR3 is 13 amino acids long. Between the trimmed V and J ends, which lost 5 bases and 3 bases, there was a span of 10 bases. Germline V gene data show CDR1 as LNHDA and CDR2 as SQIVND (reference sequence). CDR3 nucleotide sequence: TGTGCCAGTAGTGAGGGGGGAGACTATGGCTACACCTTC. Translating gives CASSEGGDYGYTF.

This clonotype has at least ten counts. The chain carries TRBV27 and TRBJ2-4, with D possibly TRBD2 on 6 matching bases. Trimming pared 6 bases from V and 2 bases from J, leaving 17 bases between. Germline CDR1 and CDR2: MNHEY and SMNVEV (reference sequence). This CDR3 spans 16 amino acids. Here the CDR3 reads CASSRVGGVSKNIQYF. In nucleotides, the CDR3 is TGTGCCAGCAGCCGGGTGGGGGGAGTGTCCAAAAACATTCAGTACTTC.

This clonotype was counted ten times or more. This chain uses TRBV2 with TRBJ2-7; maybe TRBD2 (7 bases). The length of the CDR3 is 12 residues. V lost 7 bases to trimming and J lost 2 bases, with 9 bases between them. Germline V gene lookup returns CDR1 SNHLY and CDR2 FYNNEI. The CDR3 DNA is TGTGCCAGCACGGGGGGCACCTACGAGCAGTACTTC. Protein: CASTGGTYEQYF.

This clonotype turned up a few times. V and J are TRBV4-1 and TRBJ1-3; D gene uncertain. The CDR3 extends over 17 amino acids. Germline V gene sequence: CDR1 MGHRA, CDR2 YSYEKL. Trimming took off 0 bases at V and 1 base at J, with 13 bases between the two ends. The CDR3 nucleotides read TGCGCCAGCAGCCAAGATGCCCGGGGAACTTCTGGAAACACCATATATTTT. Amino acids: CASSQDARGTSGNTIYF.

This clonotype was detected ten times or more. The chain combines TRBV6-2 or TRBV6-3 with TRBJ2-5; 12 positions agree with TRBD2. The CDR3 runs 15 residues. The ends lost 8 bases at V and 5 bases at J; junction bases unmatched: 9. CDR1 and CDR2 from the germline V gene are MNHEY and SVGEGT. In nucleotides, the CDR3 is TGTGCCAGCCGACTAGCGGGAGCCAACCGGGAGACCCAGTACTTC. This encodes CASRLAGANRETQYF.

CDR3 sequence (DNA): TGTGCCAGCAGTTCTGGGCCTCGTAGGAGGAACATTCAGTACTTC. Translation: CASSSGPRRRNIQYF. This rearrangement joins TRBV27 to TRBJ2-4; perhaps TRBD2 as D (5 bases). V lost 4 bases to trimming and J lost 7 bases, with 17 bases between them. The CDR3 loop spans 15 amino acids. Germline-derived CDR1 and CDR2 are MNHEY and SMNVEV (reference sequence).

This clonotype appeared many times. The V and J genes are TRBV20-1 and TRBJ2-3; the match to TRBD2 covers 8 bases. The germline CDR1 and CDR2 sequences are DFQATT and SNEGSKA (reference sequence). The CDR3 has 16 residues. V was clipped by 3 bases and J by 4 bases; unmatched bases: 12. The CDR3 coding sequence is TGCAGTGCTAGGGACGGACTAGCTCGGGGCGCAGATACGCAGTATTTT. This gives the protein CSARDGLARGADTQYF.

To note about this clonotype: A clone one base away is much larger, so this may be a read error. This CDR3 is missing its conserved last phenylalanine or tryptophan, likely due to a read error. J is TRBJ2-5 and V is TRBV6-2 or TRBV6-3; TRBD2 might be the D (5 bases). Germline V gene data show CDR1 as MNHEY and CDR2 as SVGEGT. The CDR3 spans 15 residues. Between the trimmed V and J ends, which lost 4 bases and 5 bases, there was a span of 17 bases. The CDR3 is CASSFRTGSFETQYS. The CDR3 bases are TGTGCCAGCAGTTTCCGGACTGGATCATTTGAGACCCAGTACTCC.

This clonotype occurred a few times. The V call is TRBV5-4, the J call TRBJ1-1; maybe TRBD1 (5 bases). Germline V gene lookup returns CDR1 SGHNT and CDR2 YYREEE (reference sequence). CDR3 length equals 14 residues. The ends were cut back, 1 base at V and 1 base at J, with 8 bases in the middle. The CDR3 DNA reads TGTGCCAGCAGCTTGCGGCAGGGGAACACTGAAGCTTTCTTT. Its protein is CASSLRQGNTEAFF.

This clonotype appeared a few times. The V gene is TRBV19, the J gene TRBJ2-7; 7 nucleotides agree with TRBD2. CDR1 and CDR2 (germline): LNHDA, SQIVND (reference sequence). The CDR3 is 16 residues long. V gave up 7 bases and J gave up 0 bases; unmatched junction bases: 12. CDR3 DNA sequence: TGTGCCAGTACAGAGACGGTCGCGGGAGCCTCCTACGAGCAGTACTTC. Residues: CASTETVAGASYEQYF.

This clonotype appeared a few times. The genes are TRBV30 and TRBJ2-7; D perhaps matches TRBD1 (5 bases). The length of the CDR3 is 14 residues. Germline lookup yields CDR1 GTSNPN and CDR2 SVGIG (reference sequence). Deletions cut 3 bases from V and 4 bases from J, with 16 bases between. CDR3 region: CAWRDSSWRYEQYF. The CDR3 coding sequence is TGTGCCTGGAGAGACAGTTCGTGGCGGTACGAGCAGTACTTC.